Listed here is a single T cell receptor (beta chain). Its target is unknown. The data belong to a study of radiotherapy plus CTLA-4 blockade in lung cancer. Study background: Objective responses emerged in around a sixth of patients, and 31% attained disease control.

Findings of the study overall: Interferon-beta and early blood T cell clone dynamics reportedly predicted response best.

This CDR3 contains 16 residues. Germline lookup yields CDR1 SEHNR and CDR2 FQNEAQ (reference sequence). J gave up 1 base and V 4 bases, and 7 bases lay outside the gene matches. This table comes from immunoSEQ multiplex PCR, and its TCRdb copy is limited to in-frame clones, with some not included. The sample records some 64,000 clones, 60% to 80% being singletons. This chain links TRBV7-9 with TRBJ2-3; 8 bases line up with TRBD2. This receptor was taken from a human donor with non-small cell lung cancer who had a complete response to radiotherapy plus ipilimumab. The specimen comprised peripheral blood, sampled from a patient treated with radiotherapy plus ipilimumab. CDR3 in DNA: TGTGCCAGCAGCTACCCTACTAGCGGACGCACAGATACGCAGTATTTT. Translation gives CASSYPTSGRTDTQYF.